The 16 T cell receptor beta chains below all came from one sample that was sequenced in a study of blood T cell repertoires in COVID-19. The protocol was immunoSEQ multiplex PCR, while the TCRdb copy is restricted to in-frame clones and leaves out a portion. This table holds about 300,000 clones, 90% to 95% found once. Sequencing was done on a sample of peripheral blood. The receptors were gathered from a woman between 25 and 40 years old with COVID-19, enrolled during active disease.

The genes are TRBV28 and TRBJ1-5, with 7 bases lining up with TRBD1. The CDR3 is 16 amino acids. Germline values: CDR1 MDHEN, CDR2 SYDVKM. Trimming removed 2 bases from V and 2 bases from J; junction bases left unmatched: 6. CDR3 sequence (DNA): TGTGCCAGCAGTTTAAGCAGGGGGAAAGGCAATCAGCCCCAGCATTTT. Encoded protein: CASSLSRGKGNQPQHF.

The CDR3 is CASSAQGSTEAFF. The CDR3 DNA sequence: TGTGCCAGCAGCGCACAGGGAAGCACTGAAGCTTTCTTT. This chain uses TRBV3-1 (or the pseudogene TRBV3-2) with TRBJ1-1; D is possibly TRBD1 (6 bases). The CDR3 totals 13 residues. V lost 5 bases, J lost 4 bases, and 11 bases lay in between. CDR1 is LGHDT, CDR2 YNNKEL, per germline (reference sequence).

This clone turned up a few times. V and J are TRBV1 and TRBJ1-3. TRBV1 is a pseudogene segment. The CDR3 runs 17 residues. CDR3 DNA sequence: TGCACCAGCAGCCAAGTTCCAGGAGGAACAACTGGAAACACCATATATTTT. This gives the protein CTSSQVPGGTTGNTIYF.

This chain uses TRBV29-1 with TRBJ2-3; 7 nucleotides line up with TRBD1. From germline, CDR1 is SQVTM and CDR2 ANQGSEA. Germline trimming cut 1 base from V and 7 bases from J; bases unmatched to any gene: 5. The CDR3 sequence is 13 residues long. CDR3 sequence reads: CSVEGRQGNTQYF. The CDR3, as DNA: TGCAGCGTTGAAGGGCGACAGGGCAATACGCAGTATTTT.

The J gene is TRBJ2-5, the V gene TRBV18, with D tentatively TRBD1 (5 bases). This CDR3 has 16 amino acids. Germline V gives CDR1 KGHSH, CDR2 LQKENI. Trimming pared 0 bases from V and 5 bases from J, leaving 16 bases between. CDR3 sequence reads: CASSPPRIGGAETQYF. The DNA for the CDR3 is TGTGCCAGCTCACCACCGAGGATTGGTGGGGCGGAGACCCAGTACTTC.

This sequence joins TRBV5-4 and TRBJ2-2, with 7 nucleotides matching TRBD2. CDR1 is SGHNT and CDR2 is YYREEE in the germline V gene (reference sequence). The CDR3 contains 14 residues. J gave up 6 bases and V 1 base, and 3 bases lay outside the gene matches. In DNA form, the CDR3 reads TGTGCCAGCAGCTTGAGGGGAGGGGCCGGGGAGCTGTTTTTT. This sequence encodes CASSLRGGAGELFF.

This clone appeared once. The CDR3 loop reads CASSQLTGKRDEQFF. CDR3 DNA sequence: TGTGCCAGCAGCCAATTGACAGGGAAGAGGGATGAGCAGTTCTTC. The chain combines TRBV16 with TRBJ2-1; 7 nucleotides agree with TRBD1. In germline, CDR1 is KGHSY, CDR2 FQNENV. V lost 1 base to trimming and J lost 8 bases; unmatched junction nucleotides: 8. This CDR3 region has 15 residues.

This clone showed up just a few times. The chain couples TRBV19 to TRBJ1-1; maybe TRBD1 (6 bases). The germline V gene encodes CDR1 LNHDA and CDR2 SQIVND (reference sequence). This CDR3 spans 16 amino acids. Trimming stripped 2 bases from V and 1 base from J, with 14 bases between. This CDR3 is CASSISPGATNTEAFF. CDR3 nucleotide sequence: TGTGCCAGTAGTATATCGCCAGGGGCTACGAACACTGAAGCTTTCTTT.

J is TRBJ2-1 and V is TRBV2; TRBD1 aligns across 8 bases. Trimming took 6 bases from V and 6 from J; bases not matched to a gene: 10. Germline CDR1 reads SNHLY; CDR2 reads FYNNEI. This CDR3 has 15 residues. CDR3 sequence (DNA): TGTGCCAGCAGGTTCGGACAGGGCGCCGCCAATGAGCAGTTCTTC. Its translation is CASRFGQGAANEQFF.

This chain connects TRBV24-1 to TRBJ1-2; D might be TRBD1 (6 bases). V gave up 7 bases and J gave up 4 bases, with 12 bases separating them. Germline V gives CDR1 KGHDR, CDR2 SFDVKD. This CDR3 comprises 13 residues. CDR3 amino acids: CATSQGTGYGYTF. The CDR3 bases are TGTGCCACCAGCCAGGGGACCGGCTATGGCTACACCTTC.

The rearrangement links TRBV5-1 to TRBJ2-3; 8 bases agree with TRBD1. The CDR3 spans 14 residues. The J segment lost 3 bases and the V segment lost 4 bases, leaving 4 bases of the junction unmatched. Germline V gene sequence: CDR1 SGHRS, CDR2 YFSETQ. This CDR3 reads CASSKGQETDTQYF. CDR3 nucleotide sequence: TGCGCCAGCAGCAAGGGACAGGAGACAGATACGCAGTATTTT.

The DNA of the CDR3 is TGTGCCAGCAGGCCAGGGGGCTGGGCTGAAGCTTTCTTT. Protein: CASRPGGWAEAFF. The chain couples TRBV27 to TRBJ1-1, with 8 bases aligning to TRBD1. V lost 6 bases, J lost 6 bases, and 6 bases stayed unmatched. This CDR3 has 13 residues. Per germline, CDR1 MNHEY and CDR2 SMNVEV (reference sequence).

In DNA, the CDR3 is TGTGCCAGCAGGGCTAGCGGGAGCGTAAGAGAGACCCAGTACTTC. It translates to CASRASGSVRETQYF. This chain uses TRBV6-5 with TRBJ2-5; 10 bases line up with TRBD2. The germline gives CDR1 MNHEY, CDR2 SVGAGI. The J segment lost 4 bases and the V segment lost 6 bases, leaving 8 bases of the junction unmatched. The CDR3 is made up of 15 amino acids.

CDR3 sequence: CASSISGSTYEQYF. DNA of the CDR3: TGTGCCAGTAGTATTAGTGGGAGTACCTACGAGCAGTACTTC. The genes are TRBV19 and TRBJ2-7, with D perhaps matching TRBD2 (5 bases). Trimming took off 3 bases at V and 2 bases at J, with 11 bases between the two ends. CDR1 is LNHDA and CDR2 is SQIVND in the germline V gene (reference sequence). The CDR3 contains 14 residues.

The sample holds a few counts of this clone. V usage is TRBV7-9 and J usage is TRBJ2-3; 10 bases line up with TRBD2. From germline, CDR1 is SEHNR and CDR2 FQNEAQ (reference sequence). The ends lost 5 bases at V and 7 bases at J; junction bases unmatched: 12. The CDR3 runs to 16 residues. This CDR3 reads CASSPPLAGVEHTQYF. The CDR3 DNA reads TGTGCCAGCAGCCCCCCTCTAGCGGGAGTAGAACATACGCAGTATTTT.

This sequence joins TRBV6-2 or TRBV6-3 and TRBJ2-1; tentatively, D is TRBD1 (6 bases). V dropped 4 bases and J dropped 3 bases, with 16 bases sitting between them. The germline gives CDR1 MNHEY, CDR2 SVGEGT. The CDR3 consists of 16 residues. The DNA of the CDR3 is TGTGCCAGCAGTTCCCAGGGGTTGGGGAACTACAATGAGCAGTTCTTC. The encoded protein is CASSSQGLGNYNEQFF.